This T cell receptor beta chain is from a study of cytomegalovirus exposure and HLA in healthy donors. About the study: Some 80 million unique TCR sequences came from HLA-typed donors in an early release.

CDR1 is SGHVS, CDR2 FQNEAQ, per germline. After removal of 5 bases from V and 5 bases from J, the junction contained 4 bases not matched to a gene. CDR3 size: 15 residues. General study points: TCR beta V- and J-gene trimming, according to a later analysis, was linked to a missense DCLRE1C variant.

Primers included in the PCR were 60 Vbeta and 13 Jbeta primers. Using immunoSEQ multiplex PCR, the repertoire was profiled, and TCRdb retains in-frame clones only, with some absent. The sample records 80,000 or so clones, approximately 78% being singletons. For this clone: Its target is not known.

This rearrangement joins TRBV7-8 to TRBJ2-3; TRBD2 matches at 13 bases. This clonotype was obtained from a man between 35 and 55 years old in good health and CMV-seronegative. The source material was PBMCs. CDR3 in amino acids: CASSPTSGRLDTQYF. CDR3 DNA sequence: TGTGCCAGCAGCCCGACTAGCGGGAGGTTAGATACGCAGTATTTT.